The 31 T cell receptor beta chains below were found in one sample sequenced in a study of blood T cell repertoires in COVID-19. Sequenced by immunoSEQ multiplex PCR; TCRdb stores in-frame clones only, minus some. The sample comprises about 180,000 clones, roughly 88% of which are singletons, and 6.5% to 8.5% rests with the top ten. The sequenced sample was peripheral blood. The receptors here all came from a woman in her forties with COVID-19, enrolled during active disease.

CDR3 in amino acids: CASRGKQDPEQYF. The CDR3 nucleotides read TGTGCCAGCAGGGGGAAACAGGATCCCGAGCAGTACTTC. V is TRBV21-1 and J is TRBJ2-7; TRBD1, the table's D call, lacks a check against the DNA. TRBV21-1 is assigned pseudogene status. The CDR3 is 13 amino acids.

This clone has more than one count but fewer than ten. The chain is built from TRBV28 and TRBJ2-7; 8 bases agree with TRBD1. CDR3 size: 13 residues. V dropped 8 bases and J dropped 3; count of bases not matched to a gene: 6. Germline V gene sequence: CDR1 MDHEN, CDR2 SYDVKM. The CDR3 region is CASLPGGSYEQYF. The CDR3, as DNA: TGTGCCAGCCTGCCAGGGGGCAGCTACGAGCAGTACTTC.

This chain uses TRBV18 with TRBJ1-1, with D possibly matching TRBD1 (5 bases). The length of the CDR3 is 15 residues. Per germline, CDR1 KGHSH and CDR2 LQKENI. V was pared by 6 bases and J by 4 bases, with 18 bases between. The CDR3 protein is CASSPDAGGSTEAFF. CDR3 nucleotides: TGTGCCAGCTCTCCAGACGCCGGGGGAAGCACTGAAGCTTTCTTT.

The gene calls are TRBV6-5 and TRBJ2-3; the match to TRBD1 covers 8 bases. The CDR3 is 14 amino acids. Germline V CDR1 and CDR2: MNHEY, SVGAGI. Unmatched junction bases numbered 5, after V lost 7 bases and J lost 2 bases. This CDR3 is CASTRTGSTDTQYF. CDR3 bases: TGTGCCAGCACCCGGACAGGGTCCACAGATACGCAGTATTTT.

The chain combines TRBV19 with TRBJ1-5; D might be TRBD1 (6 bases). CDR1 LNHDA and CDR2 SQIVND come from the germline V gene (reference sequence). CDR3 length: 13 residues. Trimming stripped 5 bases from V and 3 bases from J, with 8 bases between. CDR3 protein: CASSWDTNQPQHF. In nucleotides, the CDR3 is TGTGCCAGTAGTTGGGACACCAATCAGCCCCAGCATTTT.

This chain joins TRBV19 and TRBJ1-1; 9 positions agree with TRBD1. V lost 5 bases to trimming and J lost 9 bases; unmatched junction nucleotides: 16. This CDR3 comprises 16 residues. Germline CDR1 reads LNHDA; CDR2 reads SQIVND (reference sequence). CDR3 loop: CASSVLQGALDHKAFF. CDR3 in DNA: TGTGCCAGTAGTGTACTACAGGGGGCTTTGGATCATAAAGCTTTCTTT.

The rearrangement links TRBV5-1 to TRBJ2-7; 8 bases match TRBD2. From germline, CDR1 is SGHRS and CDR2 YFSETQ. The CDR3 consists of 15 residues. The trim removed 0 bases at V and 4 bases at J, leaving 6 bases unmatched. The CDR3 spells CASSLGGTSRYEQYF. CDR3 DNA sequence: TGCGCCAGCAGCTTGGGAGGGACTAGTAGGTACGAGCAGTACTTC.

Details on this clone: At the DNA level, this CDR3 is encoded by other sequences in the same sample as well. The rearrangement joins TRBV18 to TRBJ1-2; tentative D call: TRBD1 (6 bases). The germline V and J ends were trimmed by 6 bases and 4 bases, with 12 bases remaining between them. Per the germline V gene, CDR1 is KGHSH and CDR2 is LQKENI. The CDR3 length is 13 residues. For the CDR3, the DNA is TGTGCCAGCTCTCCGGACAGATTCTATGGCTACACCTTC. Translation gives CASSPDRFYGYTF.

The V and J genes are TRBV19 and TRBJ2-5, with TRBD2 matching over 14 bases. The CDR3 has 16 amino acids. Trimming at V came to 6 bases and at J to 7 bases, leaving 10 bases not matched to a gene. Per germline, CDR1 LNHDA and CDR2 SQIVND (reference sequence). CDR3 protein: CASRGSTSGGAGTQYF. For the CDR3, the DNA is TGTGCCAGTAGGGGTTCGACTAGCGGGGGGGCTGGGACCCAGTACTTC.

The chain joins TRBV19 to TRBJ1-3; TRBD1 might be the D (6 bases). The CDR3 runs to 14 residues. Trimming pared 9 bases from V and 3 bases from J, leaving 15 bases between. Germline loops: CDR1 LNHDA, CDR2 SQIVND (reference sequence). The CDR3 DNA follows: TGTGCCAGCGTGCCGAGGGGGATTGGAAACACCATATATTTT. This translates into CASVPRGIGNTIYF.

This chain joins TRBV7-9 and TRBJ1-3, with D possibly TRBD1 on 5 matching bases. Germline CDR1 and CDR2: SEHNR and FQNEAQ (reference sequence). The V gene lost 6 bases and the J gene lost 0 bases, with 12 bases spanning the gap. This CDR3 contains 15 residues. In DNA, the CDR3 is TGTGCCAGCAGTGGCGGGACCGCCTCTGGAAACACCATATATTTT. It specifies CASSGGTASGNTIYF.

The chain employs TRBV29-1 and TRBJ1-2; 8 nucleotides agree with TRBD1. The V gene's germline CDR1 is SQVTM and CDR2 ANQGSEA. This CDR3 is built from 16 residues. Losses at the gene ends were 3 bases for V and 4 bases for J; bases not matched to a gene: 13. The CDR3 nucleotides are TGCAGCGTTGAGCGTCAGGGACAGGCCTTATTCTATGGCTACACCTTC. Translation gives CSVERQGQALFYGYTF.

The chain has TRBV7-9 and TRBJ1-5; the match to TRBD1 covers 7 bases. V trimming: 6 bases; J trimming: 2 bases; junction bases outside the gene matches: 7. From germline, CDR1 is SEHNR and CDR2 FQNEAQ (reference sequence). The CDR3 contains 15 residues. Written as DNA, the CDR3 is TGTGCCAGCAGACACACAGGGGAGGGCAATCAGCCCCAGCATTTT. As protein: CASRHTGEGNQPQHF. The full variable domain, in which reference TRBV7-9 and TRBJ1-5 provide the parts outside the CDR3, is DTGVSQNPRHKITKRGQNVTFRCDPISEHNRLYWYRQTLGQGPEFLTYFQNEAQLEKSRLLSDRFSAERPKGSFSTLEIQRTEQGDSAMYLCASRHTGEGNQPQHFGDGTRLSIL.

The J gene is TRBJ2-3, the V gene TRBV7-9; TRBD2 matches 13 bases. The CDR3 is 16 residues long. Looked up from germline, CDR1 is SEHNR and CDR2 is FQNEAQ (reference sequence). V trimming: 7 bases; J trimming: 8 bases; junction bases outside the gene matches: 12. As DNA, the CDR3 is TGTGCCAGCACCGAACTAGCGGGGGGGGTTCGCCCTACGCAGTATTTT. Protein sequence: CASTELAGGVRPTQYF.

The CDR3 region has the DNA TGCGCCAGCAGCCAGATAACAGGGGTTGAGCAGTTCTTC. Protein product: CASSQITGVEQFF. The genes are TRBV5-1 and TRBJ2-1; TRBD1 matches 7 bases. Trimming took 4 bases from V and 9 from J; bases not matched to a gene: 7. This CDR3 is built from 13 residues. CDR1 and CDR2 from the germline V gene are SGHRS and YFSETQ.

The rearrangement joins TRBV7-9 to TRBJ2-3, with D perhaps matching TRBD2 (6 bases). This CDR3 comprises 15 residues. Germline CDR1 SEHNR, CDR2 FQNEAQ (reference sequence). Deletions cut 5 bases from V and 2 bases from J, with 14 bases between. The CDR3 spells CASSTWGDHTDTQYF. The CDR3 DNA reads TGTGCCAGCAGCACATGGGGGGACCACACAGATACGCAGTATTTT. Combining the CDR3 with reference TRBV7-9 and TRBJ2-3 gives the whole variable domain DTGVSQNPRHKITKRGQNVTFRCDPISEHNRLYWYRQTLGQGPEFLTYFQNEAQLEKSRLLSDRFSAERPKGSFSTLEIQRTEQGDSAMYLCASSTWGDHTDTQYFGPGTRLTVL.

This chain links TRBV19 with TRBJ2-2; 9 positions match TRBD1. V trimming: 1 base; J trimming: 7 bases; junction bases outside the gene matches: 1. The V gene's germline CDR1 is LNHDA and CDR2 SQIVND (reference sequence). This CDR3 comprises 14 residues. CDR3 bases: TGTGCCAGTAGTATAGGACAGGGGGTCGGGGAGCTGTTTTTT. Protein product: CASSIGQGVGELFF.

The chain is built from TRBV27 and TRBJ2-3, with 8 bases matching TRBD2. The junction had 4 bases not matched to a gene; V was cut back by 7 bases and J by 1 base. This CDR3 region has 14 residues. From germline, CDR1 is MNHEY and CDR2 SMNVEV (reference sequence). This CDR3 is CASIPGLGTDTQYF. CDR3 DNA: TGTGCCAGCATCCCGGGACTAGGCACAGATACGCAGTATTTT.

The V and J genes are TRBV18 and TRBJ2-1, with 14 bases lining up with TRBD2. CDR3 length equals 17 residues. Germline CDR1 KGHSH, CDR2 LQKENI. V lost 3 bases, J lost 6 bases, and 7 bases stayed unmatched. For the CDR3, the DNA is TGTGCCAGCTCACCTCCGGGACTAGCGGGGGTAACCAATGAGCAGTTCTTC. Translation gives CASSPPGLAGVTNEQFF.

This chain uses TRBV12-3 or TRBV12-4 with TRBJ1-6; no definite D call. V dropped 1 base and J dropped 10 bases, with 8 bases sitting between them. The CDR3 has 13 amino acids. The CDR3 protein is CASSLESGSPLHF. The CDR3, as DNA: TGTGCCAGCAGTTTAGAATCCGGGTCACCCCTCCACTTT.

The genes are TRBV6-5 and TRBJ1-1; 7 nucleotides line up with TRBD1. The germline gives CDR1 MNHEY, CDR2 SVGAGI. J lost 2 bases, V lost 8 bases, and 5 bases had no gene match. This CDR3 has 13 residues. CDR3 nucleotide sequence: TGTGCCAGCCCCCGGGACAGAAACACTGAAGCTTTCTTT. Translated: CASPRDRNTEAFF.

The chain uses TRBV28 and TRBJ2-7; D gene uncertain. This CDR3 comprises 13 residues. Germline values: CDR1 MDHEN, CDR2 SYDVKM. Trimming cost V 1 base and J 1 base, with 5 bases left between them. The CDR3 coding sequence is TGTGCCAGCAGTTTATTAAATTCCTACGAGCAGTACTTC. It specifies CASSLLNSYEQYF.

This chain connects TRBV24-1 to TRBJ2-3, with TRBD2 identical over 11 bases. Germline V gene lookup returns CDR1 KGHDR and CDR2 SFDVKD. Trimming removed 4 bases from V and 6 bases from J; junction bases left unmatched: 14. The CDR3 has 18 residues. The CDR3 sequence: CATSDPSIAGGHTDTQYF. DNA of the CDR3: TGTGCCACCAGTGACCCATCGATAGCGGGAGGGCATACGGATACGCAGTATTTT.

The genes are TRBV4-1 and TRBJ1-2; 10 positions match TRBD1. In germline, CDR1 is MGHRA, CDR2 YSYEKL. The CDR3 is 17 amino acids. Trimming at V came to 0 bases and at J to 2 bases, leaving 6 bases not matched to a gene. The DNA of the CDR3 is TGCGCCAGCAGCCAAGATGCGGGACAGGGGTCGAACTATGGCTACACCTTC. Translating it yields CASSQDAGQGSNYGYTF.

A note on this clone: The junction and the germline gene differ at one end; a read error may be behind it. V and J are TRBV7-7 and TRBJ2-1; D perhaps matches TRBD2 (5 bases). CDR1 is SSHAT and CDR2 is FNYEAQ in the germline V gene (reference sequence). CDR3 length: 16 amino acids. CDR3 nucleotide sequence: TGTGCTAGCAGCTTGTTAGGGCGGGTTAGTGGCAATGAGCAGTTCTTC. Translating gives CASSLLGRVSGNEQFF.

The rearrangement links TRBV24-1 to TRBJ2-5; the D gene is possibly TRBD2 (6 bases). The CDR3 is 15 residues long. V gave up 5 bases and J gave up 5 bases, with 17 bases separating them. From germline, CDR1 is KGHDR and CDR2 SFDVKD. As DNA, the CDR3 is TGTGCCACCAGTGGGGGACTCGGCCGAGGGGAGACCCAGTACTTC. This codes for CATSGGLGRGETQYF.

V and J are TRBV27 and TRBJ1-3, with D possibly being TRBD1 (5 bases). The germline CDR1 and CDR2 sequences are MNHEY and SMNVEV (reference sequence). There are 17 residues in the CDR3. Trimming shortened V by 8 bases and J by 4 bases, and 24 bases separated the two germline ends. CDR3 in amino acids: CASRPQARDLTGNTIYF. The DNA of the CDR3 is TGTGCCAGCCGCCCCCAGGCCAGGGATCTCACCGGAAACACCATATATTTT.

For this clone: The same CDR3 also results from other DNA sequences found in this sample. The V gene is TRBV2, the J gene TRBJ1-5; 9 nucleotides match TRBD1. The J segment lost 7 bases and the V segment lost 6 bases, leaving 10 bases of the junction unmatched. Germline lookup yields CDR1 SNHLY and CDR2 FYNNEI. This CDR3 is built from 15 residues. The CDR3 loop is CASRTTGGAGQPQHF. CDR3 DNA: TGTGCCAGCAGGACCACAGGGGGCGCAGGGCAGCCCCAGCATTTT.

Here the CDR3 reads CASSPGDRGENSPLHF. DNA of the CDR3: TGTGCCAGTAGTCCGGGGGACAGGGGCGAGAATTCACCCCTCCACTTT. The V and J genes are TRBV19 and TRBJ1-6; 10 bases are a match to TRBD1. Germline values: CDR1 LNHDA, CDR2 SQIVND (reference sequence). V gave up 5 bases and J gave up 7 bases; unmatched junction bases: 8. This CDR3 comprises 16 residues. Combining the CDR3 with reference TRBV19 and TRBJ1-6 gives the whole variable domain DGGITQSPKYLFRKEGQNVTLSCEQNLNHDAMYWYRQDPGQGLRLIYYSQIVNDFQKGDIAEGYSVSREKKESFPLTVTSAQKNPTAFYLCASSPGDRGENSPLHFGNGTRLTVT.

Turning to this clone: The sample contains more than one DNA sequence encoding this CDR3. The V and J genes are TRBV5-1 and TRBJ1-1; tentatively, D is TRBD1 (6 bases). The germline gives CDR1 SGHRS, CDR2 YFSETQ. V lost 1 base to trimming and J lost 5 bases, with 6 bases between them. There are 12 residues in the CDR3. This CDR3 is CASSLTGTEAFF. CDR3 nucleotides: TGCGCCAGCAGCTTGACAGGGACTGAAGCTTTCTTT.

The chain uses TRBV9 and TRBJ2-7; possible D gene TRBD1, 6 bases. Trimming took 0 bases from V and 2 from J, leaving 9 bases between them. CDR1 is SGDLS, CDR2 YYNGEE, per germline. The CDR3 sequence is 14 residues long. CDR3 nucleotides: TGTGCCAGCAGCGTAGATCAGGGGCCCTACGAGCAGTACTTC. Protein product: CASSVDQGPYEQYF.